The 9 T cell receptor beta chains reported below all come from one sample, sequenced in a study of blood T cell repertoires in COVID-19. Sequencing used immunoSEQ multiplex PCR; TCRdb keeps in-frame clones, though not all of them. The sample lists 100,000 to 150,000 clones, around 81% occurring once. Sequenced material: peripheral blood. The source of these receptors is a man in his thirties or forties with COVID-19, enrolled during active disease.

CDR3 residues: CASSPPIRGAQETQYF. DNA of the CDR3: TGTGCCAGCAGTCCACCCATTAGAGGCGCCCAAGAGACCCAGTACTTC. The rearrangement links TRBV28 to TRBJ2-5; D is unclear. V lost 5 bases, J lost 1 base, and 17 bases lay in between. CDR1 MDHEN and CDR2 SYDVKM come from the germline V gene. This CDR3 spans 16 amino acids.

The chain is built from TRBV5-6 and TRBJ1-6; D unclear. The V gene lost 2 bases and the J gene lost 9 bases, with 9 bases spanning the gap. The CDR3 is 13 residues long. Germline V gene lookup returns CDR1 SGHDT and CDR2 YYEEEE. The CDR3 is CASSLAHGSPLHF. CDR3 bases: TGTGCCAGCAGCTTAGCCCATGGTTCACCCCTCCACTTT. The full variable domain, in which reference TRBV5-6 and TRBJ1-6 provide the parts outside the CDR3, is DAGVTQSPTHLIKTRGQQVTLRCSPKSGHDTVSWYQQALGQGPQFIFQYYEEEERQRGNFPDRFSGHQFPNYSSELNVNALLLGDSALYLCASSLAHGSPLHFGNGTRLTVT.

The rearrangement joins TRBV27 to TRBJ2-1; D gene uncertain. The germline V and J ends were trimmed by 2 bases and 1 base, with 9 bases remaining between them. Germline lookup yields CDR1 MNHEY and CDR2 SMNVEV (reference sequence). This CDR3 is 15 amino acids long. CDR3: CASSLLSRSYNEQFF. The CDR3 bases are TGTGCCAGCAGTTTACTATCCCGGTCCTACAATGAGCAGTTCTTC.

The chain has TRBV30 and TRBJ1-2; unclear D gene. The ends were cut back, 2 bases at V and 14 bases at J, with 18 bases in the middle. The CDR3 sequence is 12 residues long. Germline V lookup: CDR1 GTSNPN, CDR2 SVGIG (reference sequence). The CDR3: CAWSKMAALQTF. DNA of the CDR3: TGTGCCTGGAGTAAGATGGCCGCCCTTCAAACCTTC.

The DNA for the CDR3 is TGTGCCAGCAGCTTGGGGCCATCCTTCTACGAGCAGTACTTC. Translation: CASSLGPSFYEQYF. V gene TRBV11-2 combines with J gene TRBJ2-7; D might be TRBD1 (5 bases). CDR1 and CDR2 (germline): SGHAT, FQNNGV. The ends were cut back, 3 bases at V and 3 bases at J, with 12 bases in the middle. The CDR3 extends over 14 amino acids.

The rearrangement uses TRBV2 and TRBJ2-5; tentative D call: TRBD1 (8 bases). In germline, CDR1 is SNHLY, CDR2 FYNNEI. The V gene lost 5 bases and the J gene lost 3 bases, with 16 bases spanning the gap. This CDR3 contains 15 residues. In nucleotides, the CDR3 is TGTGCCAGCAGTATCTACAGGGGGAGGGAAGAGACCCAGTACTTC. Protein sequence: CASSIYRGREETQYF.

Only one count was recorded for this clone. The chain combines TRBV7-9 with TRBJ2-5, with D possibly matching TRBD2 (5 bases). Germline CDR1 reads SEHNR; CDR2 reads FQNEAQ (reference sequence). This CDR3 is 19 amino acids long. V was shortened by 1 base and J by 2 bases, with 23 bases between the two germline ends. The CDR3: CASSLVGGGGSVLQETQYF. In DNA form, the CDR3 reads TGTGCCAGCAGCTTAGTGGGCGGAGGTGGGAGCGTACTACAAGAGACCCAGTACTTC.

V is TRBV6-5 and J is TRBJ1-1, with D unresolved. This CDR3 comprises 13 residues. V was pared by 2 bases and J by 3 bases, with 7 bases between. The germline CDR1 and CDR2 sequences are MNHEY and SVGAGI. The CDR3 sequence is CASSYRLDTEAFF. CDR3 nucleotide sequence: TGTGCCAGCAGTTACCGCTTAGACACTGAAGCTTTCTTT.

The chain couples TRBV28 to TRBJ2-5; perhaps TRBD2 as D (5 bases). CDR1 is MDHEN, CDR2 SYDVKM, per germline. The CDR3 has 15 amino acids. V shed 1 base and J shed 2 bases, with 11 bases lying between them. As DNA, the CDR3 is TGTGCCAGCAGTTTATACCCGGGAACACAAGAGACCCAGTACTTC. This encodes CASSLYPGTQETQYF.